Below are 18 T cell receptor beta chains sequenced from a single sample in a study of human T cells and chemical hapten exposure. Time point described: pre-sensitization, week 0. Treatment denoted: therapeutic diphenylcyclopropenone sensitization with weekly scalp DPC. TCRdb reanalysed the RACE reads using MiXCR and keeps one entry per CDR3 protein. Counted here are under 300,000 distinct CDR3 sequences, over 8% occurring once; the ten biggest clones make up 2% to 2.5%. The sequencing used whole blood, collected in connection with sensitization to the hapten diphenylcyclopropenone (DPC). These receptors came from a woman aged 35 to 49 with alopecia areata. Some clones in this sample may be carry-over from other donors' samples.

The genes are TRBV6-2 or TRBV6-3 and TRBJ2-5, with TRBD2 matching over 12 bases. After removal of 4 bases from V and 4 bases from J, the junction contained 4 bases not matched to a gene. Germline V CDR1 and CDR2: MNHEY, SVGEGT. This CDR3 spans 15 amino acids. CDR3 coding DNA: TGTGCCAGCAGTTCAACTAGCGGGAGGCCAGAGACCCAGTACTTC. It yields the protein CASSSTSGRPETQYF.

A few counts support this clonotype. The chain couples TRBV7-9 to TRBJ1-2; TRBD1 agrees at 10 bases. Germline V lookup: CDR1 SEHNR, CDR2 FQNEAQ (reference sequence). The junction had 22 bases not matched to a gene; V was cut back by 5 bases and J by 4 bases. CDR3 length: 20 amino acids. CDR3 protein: CASSGRLSVPGTGATYGYTF. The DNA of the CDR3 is TGTGCCAGCAGCGGCCGATTAAGTGTCCCCGGGACAGGGGCAACCTATGGCTACACCTTC. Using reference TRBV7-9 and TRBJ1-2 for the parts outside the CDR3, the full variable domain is DTGVSQNPRHKITKRGQNVTFRCDPISEHNRLYWYRQTLGQGPEFLTYFQNEAQLEKSRLLSDRFSAERPKGSFSTLEIQRTEQGDSAMYLCASSGRLSVPGTGATYGYTFGSGTRLTVV.

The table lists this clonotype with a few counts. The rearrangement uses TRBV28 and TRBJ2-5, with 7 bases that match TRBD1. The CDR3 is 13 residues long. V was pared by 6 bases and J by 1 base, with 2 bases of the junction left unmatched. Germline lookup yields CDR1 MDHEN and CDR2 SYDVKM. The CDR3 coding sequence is TGTGCCAGCAGACGGGACAGCCAAGAGACCCAGTACTTC. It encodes CASRRDSQETQYF.

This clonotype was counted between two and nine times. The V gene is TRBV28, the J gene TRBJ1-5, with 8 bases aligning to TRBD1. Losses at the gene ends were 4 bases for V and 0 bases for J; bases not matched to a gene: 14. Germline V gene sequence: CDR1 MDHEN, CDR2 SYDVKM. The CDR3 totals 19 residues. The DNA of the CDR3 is TGTGCCAGCAGTTGGAGCGGGGACAGGCTTTACTTTAGCAATCAGCCCCAGCATTTT. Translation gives CASSWSGDRLYFSNQPQHF.

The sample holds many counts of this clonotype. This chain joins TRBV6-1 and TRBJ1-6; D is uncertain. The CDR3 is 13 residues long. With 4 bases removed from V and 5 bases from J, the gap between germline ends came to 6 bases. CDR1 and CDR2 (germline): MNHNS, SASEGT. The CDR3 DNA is TGTGCCAGCAGTGGCCCGGATAATTCACCCCTCCACTTT. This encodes CASSGPDNSPLHF.

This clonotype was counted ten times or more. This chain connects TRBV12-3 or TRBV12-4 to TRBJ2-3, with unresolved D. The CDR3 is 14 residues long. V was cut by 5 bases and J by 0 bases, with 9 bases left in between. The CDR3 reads CASSPDVSTDTQYF. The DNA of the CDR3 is TGTGCCAGCAGTCCCGACGTCAGCACAGATACGCAGTATTTT.

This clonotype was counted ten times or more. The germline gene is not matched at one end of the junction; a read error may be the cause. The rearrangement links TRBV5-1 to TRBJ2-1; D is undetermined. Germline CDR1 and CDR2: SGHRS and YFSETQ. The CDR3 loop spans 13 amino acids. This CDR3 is CASSLSSYNEQFF. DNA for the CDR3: TGTGCCAGCAGTTTGAGCTCCTACAATGAGCAGTTCTTC.

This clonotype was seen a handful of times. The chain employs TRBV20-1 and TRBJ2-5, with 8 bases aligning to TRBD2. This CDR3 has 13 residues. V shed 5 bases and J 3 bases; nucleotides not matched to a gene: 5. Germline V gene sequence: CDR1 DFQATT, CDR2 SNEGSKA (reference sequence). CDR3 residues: CSASTSEKETQYF. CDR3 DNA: TGCAGTGCTTCGACTAGCGAGAAAGAGACCCAGTACTTC.

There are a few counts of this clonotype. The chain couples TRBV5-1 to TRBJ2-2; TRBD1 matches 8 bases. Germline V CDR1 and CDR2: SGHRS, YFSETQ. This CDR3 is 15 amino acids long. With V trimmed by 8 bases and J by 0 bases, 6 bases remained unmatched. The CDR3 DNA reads TGCGCCAGTGGGGGACAGGCAACGAACACCGGGGAGCTGTTTTTT. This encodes CASGGQATNTGELFF. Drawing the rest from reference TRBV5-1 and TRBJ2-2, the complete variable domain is KAGVTQTPRYLIKTRGQQVTLSCSPISGHRSVSWYQQTPGQGLQFLFEYFSETQRNKGNFPGRFSGRQFSNSRSEMNVSTLELGDSALYLCASGGQATNTGELFFGEGSRLTVL.

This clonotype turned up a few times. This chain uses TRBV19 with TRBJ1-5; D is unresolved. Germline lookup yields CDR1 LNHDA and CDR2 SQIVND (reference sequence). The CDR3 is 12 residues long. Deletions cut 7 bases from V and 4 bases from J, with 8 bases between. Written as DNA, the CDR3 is TGTGCCAGTACCTATGCGAATCAGCCCCAGCATTTT. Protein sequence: CASTYANQPQHF.

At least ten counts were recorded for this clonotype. The CDR3 DNA follows: TGTGCCAGCAGTCCAGGGGCAGGGTCTGAAGCTTTCTTT. Translation: CASSPGAGSEAFF. The chain combines TRBV12-3 or TRBV12-4 with TRBJ1-1; a possible D gene is TRBD1 (6 bases). V gave up 5 bases and J gave up 6 bases, with 13 bases separating them. This CDR3 region has 13 residues.

The CDR3 DNA reads TGCGCCAGCAGCCTTGGGGCGTTTGAGACCCAGTACTTC. It yields the protein CASSLGAFETQYF. The chain employs TRBV4-3 and TRBJ2-5; weak D call: TRBD1 (5 bases). The ends were cut back, 4 bases at V and 5 bases at J, with 11 bases in the middle. CDR1 is LGHNA and CDR2 is YSLEER in the germline V gene. The CDR3 length is 13 residues.

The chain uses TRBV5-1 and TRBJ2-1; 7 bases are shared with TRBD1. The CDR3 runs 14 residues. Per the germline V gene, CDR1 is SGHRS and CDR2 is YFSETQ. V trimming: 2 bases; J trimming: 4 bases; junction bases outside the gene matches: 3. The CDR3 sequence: CASSFLDRYNEQFF. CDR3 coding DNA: TGCGCCAGCAGCTTCTTGGACAGGTACAATGAGCAGTTCTTC.

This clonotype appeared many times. This CDR3 reads CASSAAGQAGEAFF. In DNA, the CDR3 is TGTGCCAGCAGCGCAGCGGGACAGGCGGGTGAAGCTTTCTTT. This chain connects TRBV11-2 to TRBJ1-1; 8 nucleotides align to TRBD1. This CDR3 has 14 amino acids. CDR1 is SGHAT, CDR2 FQNNGV, per germline. Trimming took 5 bases from V and 7 from J; bases not matched to a gene: 9. Variable domain in full (rest from reference TRBV11-2 and TRBJ1-1): EAGVAQSPRYKIIEKRQSVAFWCNPISGHATLYWYQQILGQGPKLLIQFQNNGVVDDSQLPKDRFSAERLKGVDSTLKIQPAKLEDSAVYLCASSAAGQAGEAFFGQGTRLTVV.

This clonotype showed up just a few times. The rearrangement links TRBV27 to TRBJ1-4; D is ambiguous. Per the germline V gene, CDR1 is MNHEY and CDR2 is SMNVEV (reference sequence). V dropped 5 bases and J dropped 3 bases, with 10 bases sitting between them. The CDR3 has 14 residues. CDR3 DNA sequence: TGTGCCAGCAGTGTTGTGAGGTCTAATGAAAAACTGTTTTTT. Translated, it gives CASSVVRSNEKLFF. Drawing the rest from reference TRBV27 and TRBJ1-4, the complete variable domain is EAQVTQNPRYLITVTGKKLTVTCSQNMNHEYMSWYRQDPGLGLRQIYYSMNVEVTDKGDVPEGYKVSRKEKRNFPLILESPSPNQTSLYFCASSVVRSNEKLFFGSGTQLSVL.

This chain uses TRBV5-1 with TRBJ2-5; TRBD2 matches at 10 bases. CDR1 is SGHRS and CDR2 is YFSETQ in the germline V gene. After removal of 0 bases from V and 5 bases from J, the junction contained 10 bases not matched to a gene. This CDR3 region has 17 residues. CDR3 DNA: TGCGCCAGCAGCTTGGCCGCGCTAGCGGGAGCCACCGAGACCCAGTACTTC. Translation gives CASSLAALAGATETQYF. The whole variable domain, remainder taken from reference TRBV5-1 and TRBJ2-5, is KAGVTQTPRYLIKTRGQQVTLSCSPISGHRSVSWYQQTPGQGLQFLFEYFSETQRNKGNFPGRFSGRQFSNSRSEMNVSTLELGDSALYLCASSLAALAGATETQYFGPGTRLLVL.

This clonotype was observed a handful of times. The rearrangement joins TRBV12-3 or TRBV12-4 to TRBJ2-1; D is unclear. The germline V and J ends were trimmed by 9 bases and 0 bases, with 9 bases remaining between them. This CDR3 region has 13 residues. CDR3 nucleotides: TGTGCCAGTCTCAGCTACTCCTACAATGAGCAGTTCTTC. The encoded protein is CASLSYSYNEQFF.

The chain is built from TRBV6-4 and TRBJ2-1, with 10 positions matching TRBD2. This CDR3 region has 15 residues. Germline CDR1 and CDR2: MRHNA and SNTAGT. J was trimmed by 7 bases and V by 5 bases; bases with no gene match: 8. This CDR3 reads CASSKLAGEPNEQFF. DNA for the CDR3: TGTGCCAGCAGTAAGCTAGCGGGAGAACCGAATGAGCAGTTCTTC.